This TCR beta chain stems from a study of Ad26.COV2.S vaccination and SARS-CoV-2 variants. As for treatment: about 20 received Ad26.COV2.S at low or high dose, single or two shots; five or six received placebo; per-sample allocation not given. The samples were gathered on day 63 after the first injection of vaccine or placebo. The CDR3 sequence is 14 residues long. V gave up 5 bases and J gave up 0 bases, with 8 bases separating them. Germline CDR1 SGHTA, CDR2 FQGNSA. Using immunoSEQ multiplex PCR, the repertoire was profiled, and TCRdb retains in-frame clones only, with some absent. The table has approximately 300,000 clones, about 82% seen once.

The source of this sequence is a person aged 18-65 years who received the Ad26.COV2.S COVID-19 vaccine or a placebo. Here the sequenced sample was peripheral blood, taken in a trial of Ad26.COV2.S vaccine versus placebo. The V call is TRBV7-2, the J call TRBJ1-5; D is perhaps TRBD1 (5 bases). CDR3 protein: CASSPGPSNQPQHF. CDR3 coding DNA: TGTGCCAGCAGCCCAGGGCCTAGCAATCAGCCCCAGCATTTT.